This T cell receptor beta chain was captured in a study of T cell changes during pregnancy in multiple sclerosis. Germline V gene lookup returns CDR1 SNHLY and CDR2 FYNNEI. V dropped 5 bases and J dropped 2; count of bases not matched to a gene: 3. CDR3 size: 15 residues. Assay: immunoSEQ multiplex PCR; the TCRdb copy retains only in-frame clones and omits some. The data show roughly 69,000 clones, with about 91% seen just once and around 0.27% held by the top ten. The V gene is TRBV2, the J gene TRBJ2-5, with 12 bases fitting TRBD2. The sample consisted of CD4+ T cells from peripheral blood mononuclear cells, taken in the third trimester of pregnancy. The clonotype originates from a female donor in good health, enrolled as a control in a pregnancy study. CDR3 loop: CASSTLAGGQETQYF. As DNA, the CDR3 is TGTGCCAGCAGTACTCTAGCGGGGGGGCAAGAGACCCAGTACTTC.